The T cell receptor beta chain under discussion was sequenced for a study of cytomegalovirus exposure and HLA in healthy donors. The germline gives CDR1 MNHEY, CDR2 SVGAGI. This CDR3 has 16 amino acids. Trimming removed 0 bases from V and 2 bases from J, with 11 bases in between. As concerns this clone: No antigen is known for it.

PCR amplification relied on 60 Vbeta primers (plus 13 Jbeta primers). Profiling relied on immunoSEQ multiplex PCR, and the TCRdb table lists in-frame clones only, not all of them. The data hold about 170,000 clones, with more than 70% observed a single time. Study outcomes and limitations: Diagnosis of cytomegalovirus status made by the classifier reportedly showed high specificity and sensitivity. Overall, roughly 150 TCR beta chains were annotated as cytomegalovirus-associated. Later analysis demonstrated an association between a missense DCLRE1C variant and TCR beta V- and J-gene trimming. A later analysis showed HLA-associated TCR beta chains outstripping equally common others in clonal expansion.

The sequenced sample was PBMCs. This clonotype was sampled from a male donor in good health and CMV-seronegative. The chain has TRBV6-5 and TRBJ1-3; D not resolved. DNA for the CDR3: TGTGCCAGCAGTTACTCGGCAGGATCTGCTGGAAACACCATATATTTT. It encodes CASSYSAGSAGNTIYF.